One sample yielded the 27 T cell receptor beta chains listed below, sequenced in a study of human T cells and chemical hapten exposure. MiXCR, applied by TCRdb to the RACE reads, yields one record per CDR3 protein. The data show roughly 380,000 distinct CDR3 sequences, roughly 4.8% seen once. Noted time point: patch test 1, 2 weeks after DPC sensitization. The treatment was: therapeutic diphenylcyclopropenone sensitization with weekly scalp DPC. The material sequenced was whole blood, taken in connection with sensitization to the hapten diphenylcyclopropenone (DPC). These receptor sequences come from a woman between 45 and 60 years old with alopecia areata. Some clones in this sample may be carry-over from other donors' samples.

This chain connects TRBV12-3 or TRBV12-4 to TRBJ2-5; TRBD1 aligns across 7 bases. CDR3 length: 14 residues. Trimming at V came to 6 bases and at J to 3 bases, leaving 7 bases not matched to a gene. CDR3 in amino acids: CASSPAGTEETQYF. In nucleotides, the CDR3 is TGTGCCAGCAGCCCAGCCGGGACAGAAGAGACCCAGTACTTC.

This clonotype was seen at least ten times. The rearrangement links TRBV29-1 to TRBJ2-3; D unclear. The CDR3 covers 12 residues. Germline V lookup: CDR1 SQVTM, CDR2 ANQGSEA. Between the trimmed V and J ends, which lost 7 bases and 4 bases, there was a span of 12 bases. Here the CDR3 reads CSARPGADTQYF. The CDR3 DNA reads TGCAGCGCCCGCCCTGGAGCAGATACGCAGTATTTT.

This clonotype was counted a few times. The genes are TRBV15 and TRBJ1-5, with D perhaps matching TRBD1 (5 bases). The CDR3 loop spans 16 amino acids. The V gene lost 2 bases and the J gene lost 1 base, with 12 bases spanning the gap. Germline V gives CDR1 LNHNV, CDR2 YYDKDF (reference sequence). The CDR3 loop is CATSRFQGSSNQPQHF. CDR3 nucleotide sequence: TGTGCCACCAGCAGATTTCAGGGCTCGAGCAATCAGCCCCAGCATTTT.

The chain has TRBV12-5 and TRBJ1-1, with TRBD1 as a possible D gene (6 bases). The CDR3 covers 13 residues. From germline, CDR1 is LGHNT and CDR2 FRNRAP. V was trimmed by 10 bases and J by 0 bases, leaving 12 bases between them. The CDR3 spells CATRTALNTEAFF. The CDR3 coding sequence is TGTGCTACCCGGACAGCCTTGAACACTGAAGCTTTCTTT.

This clonotype was picked up a small number of times. The chain carries TRBV13 and TRBJ1-5; D is possibly TRBD1 (5 bases). V lost 0 bases and J lost 6, with 9 bases in between. The CDR3 contains 14 residues. Germline assignment: CDR1 PRHDT and CDR2 FYEKMQ (reference sequence). The CDR3 DNA reads TGTGCCAGCAGCTTAGGGGGGCGAAGTCAGCCCCAGCATTTT. The encoded protein is CASSLGGRSQPQHF.

This clonotype has only a few counts. The chain recombines TRBV6-5 with TRBJ1-3; tentative D call: TRBD1 (5 bases). The V gene's germline CDR1 is MNHEY and CDR2 SVGAGI. The V and J ends lost 5 bases and 1 base respectively, with 12 bases between them. The CDR3 has 15 residues. The CDR3 DNA reads TGTGCCAGCAGTCGTGATTCAGGGTCTGGAAACACCATATATTTT. Amino acids: CASSRDSGSGNTIYF.

This clonotype was observed at least ten times. V usage is TRBV6-2 or TRBV6-3 and J usage is TRBJ2-3; the D is unclear. There are 13 residues in the CDR3. The V end was cut by 10 bases, the J end by 1 base, with 12 bases between. CDR1 is MNHEY, CDR2 SVGEGT, per germline. The DNA of the CDR3 is TGTGCCACCATGACTGAGGGCACAGATACGCAGTATTTT. Its translation is CATMTEGTDTQYF.

Many counts were recorded for this clonotype. The rearrangement joins TRBV11-2 to TRBJ2-1; 10 bases line up with TRBD2. Unmatched junction bases numbered 9, after V lost 0 bases and J lost 7 bases. The V gene's germline CDR1 is SGHAT and CDR2 FQNNGV. There are 17 residues in the CDR3. The DNA of the CDR3 is TGTGCCAGCAGCTTAGATAGGGTTTTAGCGGGAGGTAATGAGCAGTTCTTC. Translating gives CASSLDRVLAGGNEQFF.

V and J are TRBV10-3 and TRBJ2-3; TRBD2 aligns across 11 bases. Trimming removed 4 bases from V and 2 bases from J; junction bases left unmatched: 5. The CDR3 consists of 16 residues. The germline CDR1 and CDR2 sequences are ENHRY and SYGVKD. The DNA for the CDR3 is TGTGCCATCAGTGGGACTAGCGGGTTCGACACAGATACGCAGTATTTT. Amino acid sequence: CAISGTSGFDTDTQYF.

This clonotype was seen more than once but under ten times. The V and J genes are TRBV5-1 and TRBJ2-3; unclear D gene. Germline CDR1 is SGHRS and CDR2 is YFSETQ. The CDR3 extends over 12 amino acids. The CDR3 sequence is CSSTRSGDTQYF. Here the CDR3 DNA reads TGCTCCTCAACCCGAAGTGGAGATACGCAGTATTTT.

This clonotype was observed many times. The chain carries TRBV27 and TRBJ2-7, with D maybe TRBD2 (6 bases). Germline V gene sequence: CDR1 MNHEY, CDR2 SMNVEV (reference sequence). V dropped 6 bases and J dropped 5 bases, with 11 bases sitting between them. The CDR3 totals 12 residues. This CDR3 is CASSRRADEQYF. As DNA, the CDR3 is TGTGCCAGCAGCCGGAGGGCCGACGAGCAGTACTTC.

This clonotype was seen many times. J is TRBJ2-7 and V is TRBV12-3 or TRBV12-4; D is ambiguous. CDR3 size: 15 residues. V lost 1 base and J lost 2, with 12 bases in between. The CDR3 sequence: CASSLGLALAYEQYF. The CDR3 DNA follows: TGTGCCAGCAGTTTAGGACTCGCCCTCGCCTACGAGCAGTACTTC.

A few counts support this clonotype. The chain recombines TRBV30 with TRBJ2-3; no reliable D call. Trimming removed 1 base from V and 0 bases from J, with 5 bases in between. This CDR3 has 13 residues. From germline, CDR1 is GTSNPN and CDR2 SVGIG (reference sequence). CDR3 DNA sequence: TGTGCCTGGAGTGGAGTTAGCACAGATACGCAGTATTTT. Encoded protein: CAWSGVSTDTQYF.

This clonotype has a count of ten or more. The rearrangement uses TRBV7-9 and TRBJ2-7; 7 nucleotides line up with TRBD2. The V gene end was trimmed by 1 base and the J gene end by 2 bases; junction bases not matched to a gene: 5. CDR1 SEHNR and CDR2 FQNEAQ come from the germline V gene (reference sequence). The CDR3 covers 15 residues. The CDR3 region is CASSLGGRTTYEQYF. CDR3 in DNA: TGTGCCAGCAGCTTAGGCGGGAGAACCACCTACGAGCAGTACTTC.

This clonotype showed up many times. This CDR3 reads CASSFAVTTGRGTGELFF. The CDR3 DNA reads TGTGCCAGCAGTTTTGCCGTCACTACAGGGAGGGGCACCGGGGAGCTGTTTTTT. The V gene is TRBV12-3 or TRBV12-4, the J gene TRBJ2-2, with D possibly TRBD2 on 7 matching bases. This CDR3 comprises 18 residues. V lost 3 bases, J lost 4 bases, and 21 bases lay in between.

This clonotype has just a few counts. The chain uses TRBV3-1 and TRBJ2-3, with 9 bases aligning to TRBD2. The germline V gene has CDR1 LGHDT and CDR2 YNNKEL (reference sequence). This CDR3 contains 18 residues. Trimming cost V 4 bases and J 5 bases; bases outside gene matches: 16. CDR3 sequence (DNA): TGTGCCAGCAGCCCTATGAGTAGCGGGAGTGGTTTGGGAGATACGCAGTATTTT. Protein sequence: CASSPMSSGSGLGDTQYF.

This clonotype was counted ten times or more. This chain uses TRBV29-1 with TRBJ1-3, with D maybe TRBD1 (6 bases). The length of the CDR3 is 13 residues. Germline V gene data show CDR1 as SQVTM and CDR2 as ANQGSEA. V lost 7 bases, J lost 4 bases, and 14 bases lay in between. The CDR3 DNA reads as TGCAGCGGTATACAGGGATTCGGAAACACCATATATTTT. This encodes CSGIQGFGNTIYF. The full variable domain, with the rest looked up from reference TRBV29-1 and TRBJ1-3, is SAVISQKPSRDICQRGTSLTIQCQVDSQVTMMFWYRQQPGQSLTLIATANQGSEATYESGFVIDKFPISRPNLTFSTLTVSNMSPEDSSIYLCSGIQGFGNTIYFGEGSWLTVV.

This clonotype was observed a few times. The rearrangement joins TRBV4-3 to TRBJ1-2, with D unclear. CDR3 size: 15 residues. Between the trimmed V and J ends, which lost 0 bases and 0 bases, there was a span of 8 bases. Germline V gene sequence: CDR1 LGHNA, CDR2 YSLEER. CDR3 protein: CASSQDRRANYGYTF. DNA for the CDR3: TGCGCCAGCAGCCAAGATCGCAGAGCTAACTATGGCTACACCTTC.

This clonotype was recorded at least ten times. V and J are TRBV5-5 and TRBJ2-3; D call uncertain. There are 14 residues in the CDR3. Germline CDR1 is SGHKS and CDR2 is YYEKEE (reference sequence). V was pared by 0 bases and J by 4 bases, with 9 bases between. The CDR3 region has the DNA TGTGCCAGCAGCTTGGTTCGGGTTGCAGATACGCAGTATTTT. Translating gives CASSLVRVADTQYF.

In its sample, this clonotype was seen many times. The V and J genes are TRBV5-1 and TRBJ1-5; D unresolved. Looked up from germline, CDR1 is SGHRS and CDR2 is YFSETQ. The V end was cut by 2 bases, the J end by 6 bases, with 9 bases between. The CDR3 length is 13 residues. CDR3 nucleotides: TGCGCCAGCAGCTTCGGAATGGGTCAGCCCCAGCATTTT. Protein product: CASSFGMGQPQHF.

The chain employs TRBV29-1 and TRBJ2-2; 7 bases match TRBD1. The CDR3 consists of 12 residues. After removal of 7 bases from V and 3 bases from J, the junction contained 2 bases not matched to a gene. Germline V gene sequence: CDR1 SQVTM, CDR2 ANQGSEA. CDR3 bases: TGCAGCGCCGGACAGGACACCGGGGAGCTGTTTTTT. Its translation is CSAGQDTGELFF.

On this clonotype itself: One junction end disagrees with the germline gene, perhaps due to a read error. The gene calls are TRBV9 and TRBJ2-3, with D possibly matching TRBD1 (5 bases). Germline V gene data show CDR1 as SGDLS and CDR2 as YYNGEE. The CDR3 is 15 residues long. In DNA form, the CDR3 reads TGTGCCAGCAGCTCCCGGGTAGGGGTCACAGATTCGCAGTATTTT. As protein: CASSSRVGVTDSQYF.

This clonotype was found many times. The rearrangement joins TRBV29-1 to TRBJ2-1; TRBD1 or TRBD2 may be the D gene (5 bases each). CDR3 length: 10 residues. The V end lost 6 bases, the J end lost 8 bases, and 8 bases lay between the germline ends. Per germline, CDR1 SQVTM and CDR2 ANQGSEA. The CDR3 loop reads CSVGEDEQFF. The CDR3 nucleotides read TGCAGCGTGGGGGAAGATGAGCAGTTCTTC.

The chain uses TRBV28 and TRBJ1-6; D may be TRBD1 (5 bases). The CDR3 is made up of 13 amino acids. The V end was cut by 7 bases, the J end by 7 bases, with 11 bases between. Germline V CDR1 and CDR2: MDHEN, SYDVKM. The DNA of the CDR3 is TGTGCCAGCATCCAGCAGGGAAATTCACCCCTCCACTTT. The encoded protein is CASIQQGNSPLHF.

This clonotype was found many times. The V call is TRBV7-6, the J call TRBJ1-1; possibly TRBD1 for D (6 bases). V shed 6 bases and J shed 2 bases, with 13 bases lying between them. CDR1 and CDR2 (germline): SGHVS, FNYEAQ. The CDR3 loop spans 14 amino acids. The CDR3 region has the DNA TGTGCCAGCAGGGAGGGGGGGGCCAACACTGAAGCTTTCTTT. This codes for CASREGGANTEAFF.

The chain is built from TRBV7-2 and TRBJ1-1; no clear D. Per germline, CDR1 SGHTA and CDR2 FQGNSA. Between the trimmed V and J ends, which lost 5 bases and 0 bases, there was a span of 16 bases. The CDR3 is 16 residues long. The CDR3 DNA reads TGTGCCAGCAGCCCGTCCCTGGGGTACATGAACACTGAAGCTTTCTTT. Encoded protein: CASSPSLGYMNTEAFF.

This clonotype has ten or more counts. The chain combines TRBV11-2 with TRBJ2-7, with D perhaps matching TRBD1 (5 bases). This CDR3 region has 16 residues. Per the germline V gene, CDR1 is SGHAT and CDR2 is FQNNGV. V lost 4 bases, J lost 3 bases, and 19 bases lay in between. The CDR3: CASSSLGSTDGYEQYF. The CDR3 DNA is TGTGCCAGCAGCTCCCTGGGGTCGACAGACGGCTACGAGCAGTACTTC.